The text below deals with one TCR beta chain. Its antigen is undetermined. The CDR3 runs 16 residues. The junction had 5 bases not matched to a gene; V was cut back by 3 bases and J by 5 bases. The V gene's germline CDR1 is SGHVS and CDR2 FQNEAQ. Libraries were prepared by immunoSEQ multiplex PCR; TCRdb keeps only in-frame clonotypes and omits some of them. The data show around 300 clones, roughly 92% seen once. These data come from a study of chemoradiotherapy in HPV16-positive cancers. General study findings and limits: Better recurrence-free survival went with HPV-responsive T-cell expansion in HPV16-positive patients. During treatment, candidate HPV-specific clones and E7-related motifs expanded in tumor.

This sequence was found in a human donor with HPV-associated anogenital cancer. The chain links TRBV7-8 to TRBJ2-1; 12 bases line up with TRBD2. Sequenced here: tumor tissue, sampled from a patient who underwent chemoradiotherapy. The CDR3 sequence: CASSFSLAGGNNEQFF. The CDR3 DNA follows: TGTGCCAGCAGCTTTTCACTAGCGGGAGGTAACAATGAGCAGTTCTTC.